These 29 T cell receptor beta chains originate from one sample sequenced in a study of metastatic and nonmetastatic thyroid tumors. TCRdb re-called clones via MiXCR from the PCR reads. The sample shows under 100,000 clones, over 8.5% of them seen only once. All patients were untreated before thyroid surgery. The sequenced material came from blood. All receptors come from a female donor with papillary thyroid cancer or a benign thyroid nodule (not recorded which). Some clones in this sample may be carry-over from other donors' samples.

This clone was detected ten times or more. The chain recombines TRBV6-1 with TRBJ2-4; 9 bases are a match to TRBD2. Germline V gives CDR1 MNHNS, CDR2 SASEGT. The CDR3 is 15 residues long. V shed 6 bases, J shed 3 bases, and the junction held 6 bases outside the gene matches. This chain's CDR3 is CASRGGGGGKNIQYF. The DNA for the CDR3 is TGTGCCAGCAGGGGCGGGGGGGGAGGCAAAAACATTCAGTACTTC.

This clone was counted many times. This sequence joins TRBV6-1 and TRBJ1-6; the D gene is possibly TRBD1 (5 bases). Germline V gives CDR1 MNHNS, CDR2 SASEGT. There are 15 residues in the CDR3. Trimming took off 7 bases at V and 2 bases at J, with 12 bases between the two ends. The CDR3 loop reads CASKDGGTYNSPLHF. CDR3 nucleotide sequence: TGTGCCAGCAAAGATGGGGGTACCTATAATTCACCCCTCCACTTT.

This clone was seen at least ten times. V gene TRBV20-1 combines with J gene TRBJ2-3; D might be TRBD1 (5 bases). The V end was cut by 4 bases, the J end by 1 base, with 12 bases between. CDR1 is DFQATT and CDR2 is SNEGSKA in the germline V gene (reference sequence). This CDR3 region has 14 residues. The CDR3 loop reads CSATQGMGTDTQYF. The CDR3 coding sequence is TGCAGTGCTACGCAGGGTATGGGCACAGATACGCAGTATTTT.

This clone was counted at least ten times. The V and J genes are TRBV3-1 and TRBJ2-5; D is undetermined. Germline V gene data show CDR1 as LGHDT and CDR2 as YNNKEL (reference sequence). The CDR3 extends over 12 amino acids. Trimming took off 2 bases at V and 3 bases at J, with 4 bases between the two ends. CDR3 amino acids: CASSQSEETQYF. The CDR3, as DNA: TGTGCCAGCAGCCAAAGCGAAGAGACCCAGTACTTC.

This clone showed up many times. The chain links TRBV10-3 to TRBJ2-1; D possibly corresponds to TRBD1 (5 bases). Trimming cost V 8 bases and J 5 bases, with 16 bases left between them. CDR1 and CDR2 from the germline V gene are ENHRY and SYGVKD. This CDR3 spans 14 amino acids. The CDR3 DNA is TGTGCCATCCCCCGCGGTCAGGGCAACAATGAGCAGTTCTTC. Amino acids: CAIPRGQGNNEQFF.

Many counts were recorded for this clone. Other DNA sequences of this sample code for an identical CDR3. CDR3 DNA: TGTGCCAGCAGTGACCTCTACGAGCAGTACTTC. Its protein product is CASSDLYEQYF. The chain is built from TRBV25-1 and TRBJ2-7; D is uncertain. Deletions cut 3 bases from V and 3 bases from J, with 3 bases between. Germline-derived CDR1 and CDR2 are MGHDK and SYGVNS. The CDR3 is 11 residues long.

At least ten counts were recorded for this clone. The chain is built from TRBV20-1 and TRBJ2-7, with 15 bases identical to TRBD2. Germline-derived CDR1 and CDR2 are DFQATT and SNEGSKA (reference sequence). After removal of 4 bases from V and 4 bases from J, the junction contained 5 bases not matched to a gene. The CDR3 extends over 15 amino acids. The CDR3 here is CSATPGLAGGYEQYF. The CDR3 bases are TGCAGTGCTACGCCCGGACTAGCGGGGGGGTACGAGCAGTACTTC.

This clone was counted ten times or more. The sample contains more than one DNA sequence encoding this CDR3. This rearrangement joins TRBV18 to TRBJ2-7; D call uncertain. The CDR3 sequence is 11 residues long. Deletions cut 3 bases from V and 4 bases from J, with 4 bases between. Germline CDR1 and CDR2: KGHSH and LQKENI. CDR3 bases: TGTGCCAGCTCACCCGATTACGAGCAGTACTTC. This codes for CASSPDYEQYF.

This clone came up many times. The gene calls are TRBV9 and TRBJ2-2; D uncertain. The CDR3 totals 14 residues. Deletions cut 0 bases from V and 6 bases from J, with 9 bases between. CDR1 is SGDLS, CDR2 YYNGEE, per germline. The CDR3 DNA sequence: TGTGCCAGCAGCGTAGGGACCTCGTCCGGGGAGCTGTTTTTT. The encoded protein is CASSVGTSSGELFF.

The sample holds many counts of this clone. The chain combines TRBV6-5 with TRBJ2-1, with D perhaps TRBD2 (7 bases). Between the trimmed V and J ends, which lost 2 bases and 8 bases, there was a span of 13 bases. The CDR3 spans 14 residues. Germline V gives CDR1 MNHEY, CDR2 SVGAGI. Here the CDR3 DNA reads TGTGCCAGCAGTTACGGCGGGGGCCAGGATGAGCAGTTCTTC. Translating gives CASSYGGGQDEQFF.

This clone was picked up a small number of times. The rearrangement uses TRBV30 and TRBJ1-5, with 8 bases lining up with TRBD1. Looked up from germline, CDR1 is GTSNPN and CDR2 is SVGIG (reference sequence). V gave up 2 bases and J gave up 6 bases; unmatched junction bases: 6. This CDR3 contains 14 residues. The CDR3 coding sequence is TGTGCCTGGAGTAACAACAGGGGGACTCAGCCCCAGCATTTT. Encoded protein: CAWSNNRGTQPQHF.

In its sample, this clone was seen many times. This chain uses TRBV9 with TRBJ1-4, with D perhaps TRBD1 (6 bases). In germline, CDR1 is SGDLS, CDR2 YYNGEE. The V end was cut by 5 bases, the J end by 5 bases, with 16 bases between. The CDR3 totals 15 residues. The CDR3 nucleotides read TGTGCCAGCAGTCCCTCTTCGGGGGGCAATGAAAAACTGTTTTTT. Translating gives CASSPSSGGNEKLFF.

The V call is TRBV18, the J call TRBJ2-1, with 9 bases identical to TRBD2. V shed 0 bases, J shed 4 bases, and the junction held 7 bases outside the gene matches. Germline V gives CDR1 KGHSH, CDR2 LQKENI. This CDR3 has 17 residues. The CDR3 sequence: CASSPPRGGASYNEQFF. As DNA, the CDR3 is TGTGCCAGCTCACCACCCCGCGGGGGGGCATCGTACAATGAGCAGTTCTTC.

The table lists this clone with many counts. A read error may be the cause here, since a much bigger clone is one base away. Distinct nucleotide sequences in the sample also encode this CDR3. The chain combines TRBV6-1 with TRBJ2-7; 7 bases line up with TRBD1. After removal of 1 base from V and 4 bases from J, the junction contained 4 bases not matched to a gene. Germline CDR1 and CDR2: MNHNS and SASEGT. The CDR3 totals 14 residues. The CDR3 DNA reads TGTGCCAGCAGTGAAGTTGGGGACAGTTACGAGCAGTACTTC. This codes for CASSEVGDSYEQYF.

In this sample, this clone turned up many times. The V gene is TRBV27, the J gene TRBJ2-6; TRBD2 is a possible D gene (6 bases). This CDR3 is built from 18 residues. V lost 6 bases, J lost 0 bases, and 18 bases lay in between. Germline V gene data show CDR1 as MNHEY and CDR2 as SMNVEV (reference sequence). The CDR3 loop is CASRKSGAGYSGANVLTF. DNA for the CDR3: TGTGCCAGCAGGAAATCCGGGGCGGGGTACTCTGGGGCCAACGTCCTGACTTTC.

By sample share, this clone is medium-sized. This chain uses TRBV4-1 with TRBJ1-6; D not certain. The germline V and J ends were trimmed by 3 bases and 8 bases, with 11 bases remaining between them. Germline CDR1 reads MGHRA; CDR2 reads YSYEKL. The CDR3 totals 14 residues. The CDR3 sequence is CASSHGVEYSPLHF. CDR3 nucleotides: TGCGCCAGCAGCCATGGCGTGGAATATTCACCCCTCCACTTT.

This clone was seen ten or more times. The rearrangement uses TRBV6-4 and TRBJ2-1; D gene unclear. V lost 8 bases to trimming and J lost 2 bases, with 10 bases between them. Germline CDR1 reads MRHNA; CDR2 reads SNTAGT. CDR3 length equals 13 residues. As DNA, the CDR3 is TGTGCCAGCTCCGATGGGCCCTACAATGAGCAGTTCTTC. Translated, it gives CASSDGPYNEQFF.

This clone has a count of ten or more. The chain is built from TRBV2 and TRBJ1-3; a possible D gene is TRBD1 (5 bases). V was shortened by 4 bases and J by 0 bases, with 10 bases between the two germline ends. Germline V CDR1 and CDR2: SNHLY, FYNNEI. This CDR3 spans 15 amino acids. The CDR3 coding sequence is TGTGCCAGCAGTGGTCACAGGAGCTCTGGAAACACCATATATTTT. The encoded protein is CASSGHRSSGNTIYF.

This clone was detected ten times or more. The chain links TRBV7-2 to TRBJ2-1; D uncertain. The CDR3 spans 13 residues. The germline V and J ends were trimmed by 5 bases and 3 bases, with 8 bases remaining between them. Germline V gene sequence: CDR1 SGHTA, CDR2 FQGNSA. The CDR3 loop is CASSGTNYNEQFF. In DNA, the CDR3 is TGTGCCAGCAGCGGCACTAACTACAATGAGCAGTTCTTC.

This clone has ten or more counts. CDR3 protein: CASSVRGTNEKLFF. CDR3 DNA sequence: TGTGCCAGCAGCGTCCGGGGAACTAATGAAAAACTGTTTTTT. The V and J genes are TRBV3-1 and TRBJ1-4; D ambiguous. The V end was cut by 5 bases, the J end by 1 base, with 8 bases between. In germline, CDR1 is LGHDT, CDR2 YNNKEL (reference sequence). The CDR3 sequence is 14 residues long.

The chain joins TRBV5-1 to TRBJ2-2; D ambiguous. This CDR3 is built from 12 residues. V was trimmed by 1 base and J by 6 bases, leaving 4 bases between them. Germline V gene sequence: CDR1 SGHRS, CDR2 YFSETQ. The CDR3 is CASSLPPGELFF. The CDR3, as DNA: TGCGCCAGCAGCTTGCCTCCCGGGGAGCTGTTTTTT.

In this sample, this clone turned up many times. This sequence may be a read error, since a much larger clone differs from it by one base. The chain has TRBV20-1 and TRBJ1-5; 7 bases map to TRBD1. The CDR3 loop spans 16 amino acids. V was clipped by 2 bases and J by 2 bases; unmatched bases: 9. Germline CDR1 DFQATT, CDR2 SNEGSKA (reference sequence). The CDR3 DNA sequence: TGCAGTGCTAGACTCCAGGGGGGAGGGGGCAATCAGCCCCAGCATTTT. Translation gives CSARLQGGGGNQPQHF.

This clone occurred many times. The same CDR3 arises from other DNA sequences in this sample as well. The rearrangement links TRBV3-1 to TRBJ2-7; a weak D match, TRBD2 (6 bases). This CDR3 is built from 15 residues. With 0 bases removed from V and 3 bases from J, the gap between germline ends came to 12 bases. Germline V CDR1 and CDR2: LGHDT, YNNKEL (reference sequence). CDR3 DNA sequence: TGTGCCAGCAGCCAAGAGGACTACCTGCACTACGAGCAGTACTTC. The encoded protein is CASSQEDYLHYEQYF.

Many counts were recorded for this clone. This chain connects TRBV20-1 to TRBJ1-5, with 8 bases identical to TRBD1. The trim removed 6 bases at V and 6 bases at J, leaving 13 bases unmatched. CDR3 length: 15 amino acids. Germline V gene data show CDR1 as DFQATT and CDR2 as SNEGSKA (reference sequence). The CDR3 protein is CSASENRGFGQPQHF. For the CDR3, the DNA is TGCAGTGCCAGCGAGAACAGGGGGTTCGGTCAGCCCCAGCATTTT.

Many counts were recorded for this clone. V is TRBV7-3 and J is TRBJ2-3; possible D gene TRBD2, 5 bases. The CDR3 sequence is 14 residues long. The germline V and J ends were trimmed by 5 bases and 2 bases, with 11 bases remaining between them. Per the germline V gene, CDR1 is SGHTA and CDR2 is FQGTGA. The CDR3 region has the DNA TGTGCCAGCAGCCCTGGACTCCTCACAGATACGCAGTATTTT. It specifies CASSPGLLTDTQYF.

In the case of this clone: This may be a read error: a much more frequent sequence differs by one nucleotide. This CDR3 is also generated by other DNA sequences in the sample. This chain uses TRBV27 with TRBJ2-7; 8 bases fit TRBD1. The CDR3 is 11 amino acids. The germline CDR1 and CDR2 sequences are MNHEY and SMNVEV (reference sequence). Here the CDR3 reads CASRGTGEQYF. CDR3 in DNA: TGCGCCAGCAGAGGGACAGGTGAGCAGTACTTC.

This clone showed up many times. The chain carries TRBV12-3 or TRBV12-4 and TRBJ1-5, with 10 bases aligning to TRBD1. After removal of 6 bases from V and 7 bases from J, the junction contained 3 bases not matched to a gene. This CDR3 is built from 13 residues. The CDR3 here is CASSLGQGQPQHF. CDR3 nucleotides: TGTGCCAGCAGCCTGGGACAGGGGCAGCCCCAGCATTTT.

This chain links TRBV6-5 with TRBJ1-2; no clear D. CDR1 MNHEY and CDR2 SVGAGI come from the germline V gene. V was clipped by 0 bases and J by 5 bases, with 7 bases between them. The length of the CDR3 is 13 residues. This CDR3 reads CASSYSSYYGYTF. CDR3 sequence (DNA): TGTGCCAGCAGTTACTCGAGCTATTATGGCTACACCTTC.

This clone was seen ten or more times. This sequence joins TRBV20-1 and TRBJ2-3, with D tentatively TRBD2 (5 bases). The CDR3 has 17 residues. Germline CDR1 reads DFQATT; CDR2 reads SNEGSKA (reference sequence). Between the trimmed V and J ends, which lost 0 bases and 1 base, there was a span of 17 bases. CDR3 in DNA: TGCAGTGCTAGAGATGTGCGCCTGACTATTCGCACAGATACGCAGTATTTT. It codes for CSARDVRLTIRTDTQYF.